The 32 T cell receptor beta chains reported below all come from one sample, sequenced in a study of radiotherapy plus CTLA-4 blockade in lung cancer. Method: immunoSEQ multiplex PCR; TCRdb's copy keeps in-frame clones and lacks some. The repertoire consists of 85,000 to 100,000 clones, with more than 70% occurring once and the leading ten covering 11% to 15%. This material consisted of peripheral blood, taken from a patient treated with radiotherapy plus ipilimumab. These receptors were obtained from a human donor with non-small cell lung cancer that progressed on radiotherapy plus ipilimumab.

In this sample, this clone turned up a few times. The rearrangement joins TRBV29-1 to TRBJ1-2; 9 bases are a match to TRBD1. The CDR3 has 15 residues. Germline loops: CDR1 SQVTM, CDR2 ANQGSEA. V trimming: 8 bases; J trimming: 0 bases; junction bases outside the gene matches: 10. In DNA, the CDR3 is TGCAGCATTCCGGACAGGGGCAGAGCTAACTATGGCTACACCTTC. It codes for CSIPDRGRANYGYTF. Supplemented by reference TRBV29-1 and TRBJ1-2, the full variable domain reads SAVISQKPSRDICQRGTSLTIQCQVDSQVTMMFWYRQQPGQSLTLIATANQGSEATYESGFVIDKFPISRPNLTFSTLTVSNMSPEDSSIYLCSIPDRGRANYGYTFGSGTRLTVV.

This clone occurred many times. The gene calls are TRBV6-1 and TRBJ1-3; the D is unclear. Germline values: CDR1 MNHNS, CDR2 SASEGT. The ends were cut back, 3 bases at V and 1 base at J, with 22 bases in the middle. The CDR3 loop spans 19 amino acids. This CDR3 reads CASSDLGKARRRSGNTIYF. CDR3 bases: TGTGCCAGCAGTGACCTAGGGAAGGCCAGGCGACGATCTGGAAACACCATATATTTT.

V gene TRBV27 combines with J gene TRBJ2-7; 11 nucleotides align to TRBD2. Germline V lookup: CDR1 MNHEY, CDR2 SMNVEV (reference sequence). The V segment lost 11 bases and the J segment 3 bases; nucleotides outside the gene matches: 9. The CDR3 covers 14 residues. The CDR3 DNA sequence: TGTGCCCGCCCCCGACTAGCGGGAAACTACGAGCAGTACTTC. The encoded protein is CARPRLAGNYEQYF.

V gene TRBV7-9 combines with J gene TRBJ2-1; 7 bases line up with TRBD2. The germline V gene encodes CDR1 SEHNR and CDR2 FQNEAQ (reference sequence). The CDR3 spans 17 residues. J was trimmed by 5 bases and V by 5 bases; bases with no gene match: 15. CDR3 nucleotide sequence: TGTGCCAGCAGCCCCGGGGGTGGCGGGAGCGACCACAATGAGCAGTTCTTC. Protein sequence: CASSPGGGGSDHNEQFF.

The V gene is TRBV5-4, the J gene TRBJ1-2; D ambiguous. V gave up 0 bases and J gave up 4 bases, with 10 bases separating them. Germline V lookup: CDR1 SGHNT, CDR2 YYREEE (reference sequence). This CDR3 is 14 amino acids long. The CDR3 nucleotides are TGTGCCAGCAGCTTGGTAGGGTCGGGCTATGGCTACACCTTC. Its translation is CASSLVGSGYGYTF. The variable domain in full, completed from reference TRBV5-4 and TRBJ1-2, reads ETGVTQSPTHLIKTRGQQVTLRCSSQSGHNTVSWYQQALGQGPQFIFQYYREEENGRGNFPPRFSGLQFPNYSSELNVNALELDDSALYLCASSLVGSGYGYTFGSGTRLTVV.

Only one count was recorded for this clone. The J gene is TRBJ2-7, the V gene TRBV5-1; TRBD2 matches 8 bases. The CDR3 runs 15 residues. V lost 0 bases and J lost 3; bases outside the gene matches: 5. CDR1 and CDR2 (germline): SGHRS, YFSETQ. CDR3 DNA: TGCGCCAGCAGCTTGGAAAGCGGGAGTATCTACGAGCAGTACTTC. It codes for CASSLESGSIYEQYF.

The chain recombines TRBV4-1 with TRBJ2-1; 7 nucleotides line up with TRBD2. After removal of 6 bases from V and 6 bases from J, the junction contained 11 bases not matched to a gene. The CDR3 has 15 amino acids. Per germline, CDR1 MGHRA and CDR2 YSYEKL. The CDR3 here is CASRIGGSSGNEQFF. The CDR3 coding sequence is TGCGCCAGCAGAATCGGGGGGAGCTCAGGCAATGAGCAGTTCTTC.

This clone was counted only a few times. This rearrangement joins TRBV6-5 to TRBJ1-2; D gene ambiguous. Trimming cost V 1 base and J 6 bases, with 3 bases left between them. The germline V gene has CDR1 MNHEY and CDR2 SVGAGI. CDR3 length equals 11 residues. In nucleotides, the CDR3 is TGTGCCAGCAGTTACTGGGATGGCTACACCTTC. It codes for CASSYWDGYTF.

CDR3 protein: CASSLEAGTGYGYTF. The CDR3 DNA is TGTGCCAGCAGCTTAGAGGCAGGGACGGGCTATGGCTACACCTTC. This rearrangement joins TRBV7-2 to TRBJ1-2, with D possibly TRBD1 on 5 matching bases. This CDR3 has 15 amino acids. The V end lost 1 base, the J end lost 4 bases, and 13 bases lay between the germline ends. Germline V gene data show CDR1 as SGHTA and CDR2 as FQGNSA.

The chain combines TRBV7-2 with TRBJ2-5, with D possibly matching TRBD1 (6 bases). The germline gives CDR1 SGHTA, CDR2 FQGNSA. This CDR3 is 14 amino acids long. V lost 3 bases and J 5 bases, leaving 13 bases between the germline ends. CDR3 DNA: TGTGCCAGCAGCTTTCAGGGGTATCGGGAGACCCAGTACTTC. Translating gives CASSFQGYRETQYF. The full variable domain, rest sourced from reference TRBV7-2 and TRBJ2-5, is GAGVSQSPSNKVTEKGKDVELRCDPISGHTALYWYRQSLGQGLEFLIYFQGNSAPDKSGLPSDRFSAERTGGSVSTLTIQRTQQEDSAVYLCASSFQGYRETQYFGPGTRLLVL.

The gene calls are TRBV9 and TRBJ2-5; TRBD2 agrees at 9 bases. CDR1 is SGDLS, CDR2 YYNGEE, per germline. CDR3 length: 15 residues. The V and J ends lost 0 bases and 4 bases, in that order; junction bases with no gene match: 4. The CDR3 loop is CASSVGGGEAETQYF. CDR3 DNA sequence: TGTGCCAGCAGCGTAGGCGGGGGGGAGGCAGAGACCCAGTACTTC.

This clone turned up a few times. This is likely an artifact of a read error, given a far larger clone one base away. The CDR3 coding sequence is TGTGCCAGCAGCGACGGGACCCACGAGCAGTACTTC. It codes for CASSDGTHEQYF. The chain uses TRBV5-4 and TRBJ2-7, with D possibly called TRBD1 or TRBD2 (5 bases each). Germline assignment: CDR1 SGHNT and CDR2 YYREEE (reference sequence). Trimming took 4 bases from V and 5 from J, leaving 10 bases between them. There are 12 residues in the CDR3.

The chain is built from TRBV5-1 and TRBJ1-2; D might be TRBD1 (6 bases). Germline assignment: CDR1 SGHRS and CDR2 YFSETQ. The CDR3 covers 17 residues. Trimming cost V 0 bases and J 5 bases, with 20 bases left between them. The CDR3 DNA reads as TGCGCCAGCAGCTTGGCTCTGACTACAGGGAGCGGGTATGGCTACACCTTC. Protein: CASSLALTTGSGYGYTF.

This clone was seen only a few times. The V gene is TRBV5-4, the J gene TRBJ1-2; 10 nucleotides agree with TRBD1. Germline V gene sequence: CDR1 SGHNT, CDR2 YYREEE (reference sequence). With V trimmed by 10 bases and J by 1 base, 4 bases remained unmatched. The CDR3 covers 13 residues. The CDR3 region is CAGGDRGNYGYTF. CDR3 bases: TGTGCCGGCGGGGACAGGGGTAACTATGGCTACACCTTC.

V gene TRBV28 combines with J gene TRBJ1-5, with TRBD1 identical over 9 bases. This CDR3 is 15 amino acids long. CDR1 MDHEN and CDR2 SYDVKM come from the germline V gene. The J segment lost 6 bases and the V segment lost 4 bases, leaving 7 bases of the junction unmatched. CDR3 region: CASSYTGGEGQPQHF. In DNA, the CDR3 is TGTGCCAGCAGTTATACAGGGGGCGAGGGTCAGCCCCAGCATTTT.

The rearrangement uses TRBV11-2 and TRBJ2-7; D perhaps matches TRBD1 (5 bases). Germline assignment: CDR1 SGHAT and CDR2 FQNNGV. Trimming took off 3 bases at V and 6 bases at J, with 12 bases between the two ends. This CDR3 has 13 residues. CDR3 DNA sequence: TGTGCCAGCAGCTTGATTCTCACAGGCGAGCAGTACTTC. Protein: CASSLILTGEQYF.

This sequence joins TRBV9 and TRBJ2-3; 12 bases are shared with TRBD2. The germline V gene encodes CDR1 SGDLS and CDR2 YYNGEE. This CDR3 has 13 amino acids. V trimming: 7 bases; J trimming: 3 bases; junction bases outside the gene matches: 0. CDR3 nucleotides: TGTGCCAGCGGACTAGCGGGAACAGATACGCAGTATTTT. Translated: CASGLAGTDTQYF.

V usage is TRBV28 and J usage is TRBJ1-1; no clear D. Germline V gene lookup returns CDR1 MDHEN and CDR2 SYDVKM. The germline V and J ends were trimmed by 8 bases and 1 base, with 8 bases remaining between them. The CDR3 covers 12 residues. CDR3 bases: TGTGCCAGCGACCAGGCGAACACTGAAGCTTTCTTT. It is translated as CASDQANTEAFF.

This clone was seen only once. The genes are TRBV9 and TRBJ1-2; the D is unclear. The CDR3 consists of 11 residues. CDR1 is SGDLS and CDR2 is YYNGEE in the germline V gene. V lost 4 bases and J lost 3, with 4 bases in between. CDR3 sequence reads: CASSLYYGYTF. Written as DNA, the CDR3 is TGTGCCAGCAGCCTGTACTATGGCTACACCTTC.

This clone was counted a few times. This rearrangement joins TRBV28 to TRBJ2-2, with D unresolved. CDR3 length: 13 amino acids. The V end was cut by 2 bases, the J end by 5 bases, with 6 bases between. Germline V gives CDR1 MDHEN, CDR2 SYDVKM. The CDR3 region is CASSLGGTGELFF. CDR3 nucleotides: TGTGCCAGCAGTTTAGGTGGAACCGGGGAGCTGTTTTTT.

The chain combines TRBV5-1 with TRBJ2-3, with 8 bases aligning to TRBD2. The CDR3 covers 15 residues. Trimming removed 2 bases from V and 6 bases from J; junction bases left unmatched: 8. Germline V gives CDR1 SGHRS, CDR2 YFSETQ. CDR3 sequence reads: CASSLTPGRGDTQYF. CDR3 DNA: TGCGCCAGCAGCTTAACCCCCGGGAGGGGGGATACGCAGTATTTT.

This clone turned up a few times. The rearrangement links TRBV28 to TRBJ1-5; D not resolved. The V end was cut by 3 bases, the J end by 1 base, with 13 bases between. The CDR3 runs 16 residues. The germline V gene has CDR1 MDHEN and CDR2 SYDVKM. The CDR3: CASSFVGLNSNQPQHF. CDR3 bases: TGTGCCAGCAGTTTCGTCGGACTAAACAGCAATCAGCCCCAGCATTTT.

J is TRBJ1-2 and V is TRBV6-5; weak D call: TRBD1 (5 bases). Germline V lookup: CDR1 MNHEY, CDR2 SVGAGI. V dropped 6 bases and J dropped 3 bases, with 17 bases sitting between them. The CDR3 length is 15 residues. The CDR3 DNA reads TGTGCCAGCAGCCCCCTTACGACAGACCACTATGGCTACACCTTC. Residues: CASSPLTTDHYGYTF.

The rearrangement uses TRBV4-3 and TRBJ1-6; D is ambiguous. CDR1 is LGHNA and CDR2 is YSLEER in the germline V gene. This CDR3 has 14 amino acids. Trimming cost V 1 base and J 6 bases, with 7 bases left between them. The CDR3 region is CASSQVGSNSPLHF. The DNA for the CDR3 is TGCGCCAGCAGCCAAGTCGGCAGTAATTCACCCCTCCACTTT.

The chain carries TRBV2 and TRBJ2-3; D gene ambiguous. The ends were cut back, 6 bases at V and 0 bases at J, with 7 bases in the middle. CDR1 is SNHLY, CDR2 FYNNEI, per germline. There are 13 residues in the CDR3. CDR3 DNA: TGTGCCAGCAGCCTGGAGAGCACAGATACGCAGTATTTT. This encodes CASSLESTDTQYF.

Here the CDR3 DNA reads TGTGCCAGCAGCGTAGTCCCCCTAGCGGGAGCTAGCACAGATACGCAGTATTTT. As protein: CASSVVPLAGASTDTQYF. The rearrangement joins TRBV9 to TRBJ2-3, with TRBD2 identical over 10 bases. With V trimmed by 0 bases and J by 0 bases, 7 bases remained unmatched. Germline CDR1 reads SGDLS; CDR2 reads YYNGEE. The CDR3 runs 18 residues.

The J gene is TRBJ2-5, the V gene TRBV6-5, with D possibly being TRBD1 or TRBD2 (5 bases each). Germline CDR1 is MNHEY and CDR2 is SVGAGI. Trimming shortened V by 0 bases and J by 5 bases, and 10 bases separated the two germline ends. The CDR3 contains 14 residues. The CDR3 DNA is TGTGCCAGCAGTTACTCGGGACCCCCGGAGACCCAGTACTTC. It translates to CASSYSGPPETQYF.

The genes are TRBV28 and TRBJ1-5, with 11 bases lining up with TRBD1. Germline V gene data show CDR1 as MDHEN and CDR2 as SYDVKM. Trimming removed 5 bases from V and 7 bases from J; junction bases left unmatched: 7. The CDR3 is made up of 15 amino acids. The CDR3, as DNA: TGTGCCAGCAGTCCCCTGGGACAGGGGGACCAGCCCCAGCATTTT. This translates into CASSPLGQGDQPQHF. Using reference TRBV28 and TRBJ1-5 for the parts outside the CDR3, the full variable domain is DVKVTQSSRYLVKRTGEKVFLECVQDMDHENMFWYRQDPGLGLRLIYFSYDVKMKEKGDIPEGYSVSREKKERFSLILESASTNQTSMYLCASSPLGQGDQPQHFGDGTRLSIL.

In its sample, this clone was seen a few times. The chain recombines TRBV19 with TRBJ1-6; TRBD1 agrees at 9 bases. With V trimmed by 7 bases and J by 5 bases, 6 bases remained unmatched. The CDR3 totals 15 residues. From germline, CDR1 is LNHDA and CDR2 SQIVND (reference sequence). The CDR3 coding sequence is TGTGCCAGTAACGCCCGGGACAGGGATAATTCACCCCTCCACTTT. Translation: CASNARDRDNSPLHF.

V and J are TRBV7-9 and TRBJ2-1; D not certain. Trimming shortened V by 7 bases and J by 10 bases, and 11 bases separated the two germline ends. This CDR3 has 11 amino acids. In germline, CDR1 is SEHNR, CDR2 FQNEAQ (reference sequence). The CDR3 DNA reads TGTGCCAGCACCTCTACCTTGGAGCAGTTCTTC. This translates into CASTSTLEQFF.

This chain joins TRBV6-5 and TRBJ1-5, with unresolved D. The V gene's germline CDR1 is MNHEY and CDR2 SVGAGI. This CDR3 has 14 amino acids. V lost 5 bases and J lost 0, with 8 bases in between. CDR3 sequence: CASSASLSNQPQHF. CDR3 bases: TGTGCCAGCAGTGCTTCACTTAGCAATCAGCCCCAGCATTTT.

CDR3 sequence: CASSETWDSYEQYF. In DNA, the CDR3 is TGTGCCAGCAGTGAAACCTGGGACTCCTACGAGCAGTACTTC. The V gene is TRBV6-1, the J gene TRBJ2-7; D ambiguous. The germline V and J ends were trimmed by 2 bases and 0 bases, with 8 bases remaining between them. The germline V gene encodes CDR1 MNHNS and CDR2 SASEGT. This CDR3 has 14 residues.